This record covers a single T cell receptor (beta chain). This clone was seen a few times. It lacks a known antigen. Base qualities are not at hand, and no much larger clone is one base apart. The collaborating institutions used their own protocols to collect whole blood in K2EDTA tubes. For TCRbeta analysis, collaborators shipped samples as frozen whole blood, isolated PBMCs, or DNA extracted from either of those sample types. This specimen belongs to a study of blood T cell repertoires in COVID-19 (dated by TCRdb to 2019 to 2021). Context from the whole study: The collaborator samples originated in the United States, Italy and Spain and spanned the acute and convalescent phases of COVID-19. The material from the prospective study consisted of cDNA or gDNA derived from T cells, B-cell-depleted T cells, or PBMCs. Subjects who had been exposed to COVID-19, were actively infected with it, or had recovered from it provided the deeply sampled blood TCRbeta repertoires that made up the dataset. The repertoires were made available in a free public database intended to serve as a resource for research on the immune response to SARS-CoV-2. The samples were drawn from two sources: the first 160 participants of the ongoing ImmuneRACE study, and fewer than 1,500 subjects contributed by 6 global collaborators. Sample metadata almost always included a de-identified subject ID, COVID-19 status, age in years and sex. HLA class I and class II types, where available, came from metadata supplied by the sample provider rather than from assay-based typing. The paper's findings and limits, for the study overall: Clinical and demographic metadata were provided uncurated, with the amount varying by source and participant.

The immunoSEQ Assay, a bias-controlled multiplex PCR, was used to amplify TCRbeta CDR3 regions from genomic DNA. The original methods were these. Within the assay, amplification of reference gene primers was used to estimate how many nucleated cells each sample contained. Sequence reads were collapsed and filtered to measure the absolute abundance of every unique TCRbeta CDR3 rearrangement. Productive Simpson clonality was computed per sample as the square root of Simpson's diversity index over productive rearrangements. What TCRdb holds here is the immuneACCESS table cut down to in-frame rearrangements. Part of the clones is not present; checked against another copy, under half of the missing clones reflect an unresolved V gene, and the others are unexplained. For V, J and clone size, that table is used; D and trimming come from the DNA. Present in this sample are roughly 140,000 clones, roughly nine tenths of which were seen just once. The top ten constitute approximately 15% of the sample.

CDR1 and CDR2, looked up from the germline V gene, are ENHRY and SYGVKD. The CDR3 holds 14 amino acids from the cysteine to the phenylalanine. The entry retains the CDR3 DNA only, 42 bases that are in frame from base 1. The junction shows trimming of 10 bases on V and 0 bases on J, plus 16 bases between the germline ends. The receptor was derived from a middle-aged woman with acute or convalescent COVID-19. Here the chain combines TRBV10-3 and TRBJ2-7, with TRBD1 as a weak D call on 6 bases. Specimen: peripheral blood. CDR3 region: CATTTGTSSYEQYF. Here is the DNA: TGTGCCACCACTACCGGGACAAGCTCCTACGAGCAGTACTTC.